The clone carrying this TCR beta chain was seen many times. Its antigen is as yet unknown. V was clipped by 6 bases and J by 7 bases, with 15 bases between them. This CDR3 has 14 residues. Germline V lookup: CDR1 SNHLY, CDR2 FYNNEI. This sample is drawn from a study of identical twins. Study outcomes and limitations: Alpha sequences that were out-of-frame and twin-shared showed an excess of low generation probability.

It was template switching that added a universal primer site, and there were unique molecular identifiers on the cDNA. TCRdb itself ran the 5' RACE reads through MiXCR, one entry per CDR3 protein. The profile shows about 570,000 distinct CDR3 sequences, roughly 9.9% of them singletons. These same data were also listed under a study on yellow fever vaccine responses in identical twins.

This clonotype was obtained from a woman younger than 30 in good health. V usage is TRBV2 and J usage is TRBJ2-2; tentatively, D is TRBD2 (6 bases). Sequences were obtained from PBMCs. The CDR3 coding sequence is TGTGCCAGCAGGGGGCGGGGCTCTATCGGGGAGCTGTTTTTT. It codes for CASRGRGSIGELFF.